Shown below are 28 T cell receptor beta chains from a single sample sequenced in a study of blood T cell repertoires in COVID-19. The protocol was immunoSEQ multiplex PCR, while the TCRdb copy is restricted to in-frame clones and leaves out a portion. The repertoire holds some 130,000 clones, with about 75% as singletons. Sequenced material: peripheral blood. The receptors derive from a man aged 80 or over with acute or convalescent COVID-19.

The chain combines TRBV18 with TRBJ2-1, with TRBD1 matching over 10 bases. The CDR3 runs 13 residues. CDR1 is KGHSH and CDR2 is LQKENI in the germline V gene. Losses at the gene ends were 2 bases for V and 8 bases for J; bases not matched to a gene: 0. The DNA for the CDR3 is TGTGCCAGCTCACCAGGGACAGGGGATGAGCAGTTCTTC. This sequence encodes CASSPGTGDEQFF.

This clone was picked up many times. CDR3 DNA: TGCGCCAGCAGCCAAGACAGGGGGTATGAAGCTTTCTTT. Its protein is CASSQDRGYEAFF. This chain links TRBV4-3 with TRBJ1-1, with TRBD1 matching 7 bases. Germline V CDR1 and CDR2: LGHNA, YSLEER. This CDR3 has 13 residues. The J segment lost 7 bases and the V segment lost 0 bases, leaving 2 bases of the junction unmatched.

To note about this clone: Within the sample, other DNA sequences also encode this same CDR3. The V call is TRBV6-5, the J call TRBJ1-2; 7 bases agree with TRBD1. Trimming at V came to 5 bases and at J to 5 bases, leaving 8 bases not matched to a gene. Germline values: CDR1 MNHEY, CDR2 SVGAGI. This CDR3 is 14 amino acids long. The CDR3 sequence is CASSRAGTDYGYTF. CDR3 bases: TGTGCCAGCAGTCGCGCCGGGACAGATTATGGCTACACCTTC.

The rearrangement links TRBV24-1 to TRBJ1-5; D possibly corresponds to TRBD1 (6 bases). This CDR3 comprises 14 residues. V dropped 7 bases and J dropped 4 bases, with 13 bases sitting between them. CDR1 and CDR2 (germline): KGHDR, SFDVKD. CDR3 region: CATSSGVGNQPQHF. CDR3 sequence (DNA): TGTGCCACCAGCTCAGGGGTAGGAAATCAGCCCCAGCATTTT.

The CDR3 DNA sequence: TGCGCCAGCAGTGTCCAGGGCCCCGGGGAGCTGTTTTTT. Translation gives CASSVQGPGELFF. The chain carries TRBV10-2 and TRBJ2-2; TRBD1 is a possible D gene (5 bases). Trimming removed 4 bases from V and 6 bases from J, with 9 bases in between. Per germline, CDR1 WSHSY and CDR2 SAAADI. The CDR3 runs to 13 residues.

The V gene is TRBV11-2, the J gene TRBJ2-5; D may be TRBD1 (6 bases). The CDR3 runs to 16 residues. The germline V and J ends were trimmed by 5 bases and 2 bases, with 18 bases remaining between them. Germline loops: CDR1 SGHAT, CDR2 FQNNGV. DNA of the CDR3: TGTGCCAGCAGCAGGCCAGGACAGCGATTACAAGAGACCCAGTACTTC. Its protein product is CASSRPGQRLQETQYF.

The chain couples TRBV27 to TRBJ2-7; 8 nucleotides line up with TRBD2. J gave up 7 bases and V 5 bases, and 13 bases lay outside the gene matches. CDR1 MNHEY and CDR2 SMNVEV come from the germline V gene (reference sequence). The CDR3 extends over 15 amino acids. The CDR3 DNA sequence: TGTGCCAGCAGTCCGAGCGGGGGCCTCCTCCATGAGCAGTACTTC. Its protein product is CASSPSGGLLHEQYF.

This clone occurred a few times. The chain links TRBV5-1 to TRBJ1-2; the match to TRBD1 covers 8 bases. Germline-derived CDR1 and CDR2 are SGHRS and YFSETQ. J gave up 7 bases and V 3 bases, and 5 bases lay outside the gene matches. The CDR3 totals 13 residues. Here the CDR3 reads CASSSRTGSGYTF. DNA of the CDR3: TGCGCCAGCAGCTCCCGGACAGGGTCTGGCTACACCTTC.

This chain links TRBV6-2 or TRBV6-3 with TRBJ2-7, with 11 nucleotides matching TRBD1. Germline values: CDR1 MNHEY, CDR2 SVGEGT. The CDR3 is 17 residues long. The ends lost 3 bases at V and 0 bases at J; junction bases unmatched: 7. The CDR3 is CASSYSGQGVPSYEQYF. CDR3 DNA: TGTGCCAGCAGTTATTCGGGACAGGGGGTTCCCTCCTACGAGCAGTACTTC.

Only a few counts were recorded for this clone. The CDR3 nucleotides read TGCGCCAGCAGCTCACAGGGGACGGACATTCAGTACTTC. Translated: CASSSQGTDIQYF. V usage is TRBV4-1 and J usage is TRBJ2-4; 7 bases map to TRBD1. CDR1 and CDR2 from the germline V gene are MGHRA and YSYEKL. The CDR3 has 13 residues. J gave up 8 bases and V 5 bases, and 6 bases lay outside the gene matches.

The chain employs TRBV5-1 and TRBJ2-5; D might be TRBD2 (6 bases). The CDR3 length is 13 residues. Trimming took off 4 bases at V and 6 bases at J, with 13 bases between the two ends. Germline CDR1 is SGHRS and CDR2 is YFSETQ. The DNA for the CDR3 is TGCGCCAGCAGCCCCGGGGGATCCCAGACCCAGTACTTC. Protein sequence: CASSPGGSQTQYF.

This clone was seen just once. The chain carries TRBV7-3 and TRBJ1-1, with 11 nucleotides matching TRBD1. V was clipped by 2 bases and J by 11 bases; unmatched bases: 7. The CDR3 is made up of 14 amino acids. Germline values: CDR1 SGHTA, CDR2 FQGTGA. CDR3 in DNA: TGTGCCAGCAGCTTATCTGGACAGGGGGCAGTGGCTTTCTTT. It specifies CASSLSGQGAVAFF.

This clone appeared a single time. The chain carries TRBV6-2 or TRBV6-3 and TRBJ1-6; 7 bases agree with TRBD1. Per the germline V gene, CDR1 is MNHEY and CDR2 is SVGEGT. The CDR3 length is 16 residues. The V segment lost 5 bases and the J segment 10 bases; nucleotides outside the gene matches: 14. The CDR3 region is CASSPGYYRGQSPLHF. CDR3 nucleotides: TGTGCCAGCAGTCCCGGATACTACAGGGGACAATCACCCCTCCACTTT.

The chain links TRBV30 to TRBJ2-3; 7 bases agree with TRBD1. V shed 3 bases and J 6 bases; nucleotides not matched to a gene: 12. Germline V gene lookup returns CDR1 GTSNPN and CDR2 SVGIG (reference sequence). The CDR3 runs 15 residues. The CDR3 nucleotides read TGTGCCTGGAGCAAAGGGACAGCCCTGTGGGATACGCAGTATTTT. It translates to CAWSKGTALWDTQYF.

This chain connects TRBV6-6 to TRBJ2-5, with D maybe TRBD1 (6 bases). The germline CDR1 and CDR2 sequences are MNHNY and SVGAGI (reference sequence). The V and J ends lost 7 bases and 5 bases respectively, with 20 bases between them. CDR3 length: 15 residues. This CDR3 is CASIDRDTRRETQYF. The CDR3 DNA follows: TGTGCCAGCATCGACCGGGACACCCGAAGGGAGACCCAGTACTTC.

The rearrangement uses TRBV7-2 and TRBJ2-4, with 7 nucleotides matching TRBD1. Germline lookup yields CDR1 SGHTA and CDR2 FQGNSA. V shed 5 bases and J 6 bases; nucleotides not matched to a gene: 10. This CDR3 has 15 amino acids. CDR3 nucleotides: TGTGCCAGCAGCGTCTCCCCAAACAGGGGAAACATTCAGTACTTC. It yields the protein CASSVSPNRGNIQYF.

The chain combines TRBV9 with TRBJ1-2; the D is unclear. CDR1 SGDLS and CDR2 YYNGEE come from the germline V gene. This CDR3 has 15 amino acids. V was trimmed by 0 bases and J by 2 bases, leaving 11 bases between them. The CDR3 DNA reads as TGTGCCAGCAGCGTAGTAGTAGGAGGGAACTATGGCTACACCTTC. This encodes CASSVVVGGNYGYTF.

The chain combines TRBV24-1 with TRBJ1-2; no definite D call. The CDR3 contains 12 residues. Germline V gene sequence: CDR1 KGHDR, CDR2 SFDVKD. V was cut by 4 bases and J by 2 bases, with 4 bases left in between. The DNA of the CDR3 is TGTGCCACCAGTGACGAGAACTATGGCTACACCTTC. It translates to CATSDENYGYTF.

DNA of the CDR3: TGTGCCAGCAGTAGGGACAGGGGCTCAACATATTTT. Amino acids: CASSRDRGSTYF. The genes are TRBV12-3 or TRBV12-4 and TRBJ1-3; 10 positions agree with TRBD1. This CDR3 has 12 residues. V trimming: 5 bases; J trimming: 15 bases; junction bases outside the gene matches: 7.

CDR3 nucleotides: TGTGCCAGTAGCGAAGGACAGGTCTCTAATCAGCCCCAGCATTTT. This encodes CASSEGQVSNQPQHF. The J gene is TRBJ1-5, the V gene TRBV19; 7 bases agree with TRBD1. CDR1 and CDR2 (germline): LNHDA, SQIVND (reference sequence). This CDR3 contains 15 residues. With 6 bases clipped from V and 4 bases from J, the junction kept 9 bases outside the gene matches.

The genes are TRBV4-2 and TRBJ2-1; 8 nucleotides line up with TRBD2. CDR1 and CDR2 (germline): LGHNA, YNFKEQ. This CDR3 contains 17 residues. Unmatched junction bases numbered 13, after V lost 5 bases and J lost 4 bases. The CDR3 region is CASSITPGGQSYNEQFF. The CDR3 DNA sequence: TGTGCCAGCAGCATCACCCCGGGGGGGCAATCTTACAATGAGCAGTTCTTC.

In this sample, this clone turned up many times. The DNA for the CDR3 is TGCGCCAGCAGCGAGGGGACTGTCGAGCAGTACTTC. Amino acids: CASSEGTVEQYF. V usage is TRBV5-1 and J usage is TRBJ2-7; tentatively, D is TRBD2 (6 bases). Trimming took off 4 bases at V and 6 bases at J, with 11 bases between the two ends. Per the germline V gene, CDR1 is SGHRS and CDR2 is YFSETQ. This CDR3 contains 12 residues.

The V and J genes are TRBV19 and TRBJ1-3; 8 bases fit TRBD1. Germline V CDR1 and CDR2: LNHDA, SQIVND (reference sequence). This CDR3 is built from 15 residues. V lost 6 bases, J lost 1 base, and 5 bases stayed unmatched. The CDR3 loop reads CASRAQGASGNTIYF. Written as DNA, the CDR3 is TGTGCCAGTAGAGCCCAGGGGGCTTCTGGAAACACCATATATTTT.

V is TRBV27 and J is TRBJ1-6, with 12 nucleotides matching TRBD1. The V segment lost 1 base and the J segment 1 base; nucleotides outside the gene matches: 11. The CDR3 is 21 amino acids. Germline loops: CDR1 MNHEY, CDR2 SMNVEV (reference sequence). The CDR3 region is CASSLYPGTGGRGSYNSPLHF. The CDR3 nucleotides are TGTGCCAGCAGTTTATATCCCGGGACAGGGGGCAGGGGGTCCTATAATTCACCCCTCCACTTT.

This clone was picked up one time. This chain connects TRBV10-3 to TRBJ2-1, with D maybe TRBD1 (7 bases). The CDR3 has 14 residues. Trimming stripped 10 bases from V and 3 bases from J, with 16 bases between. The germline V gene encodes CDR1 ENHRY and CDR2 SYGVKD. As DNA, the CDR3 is TGTGCCACCCGGGGCCAGGGGGGCTACAATGAGCAGTTCTTC. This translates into CATRGQGGYNEQFF.

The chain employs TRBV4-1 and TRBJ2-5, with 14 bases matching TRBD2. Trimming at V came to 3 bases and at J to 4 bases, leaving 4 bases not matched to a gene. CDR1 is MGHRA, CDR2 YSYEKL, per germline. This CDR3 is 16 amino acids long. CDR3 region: CASSQLGLAGGETQYF. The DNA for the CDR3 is TGCGCCAGCAGCCAGCTTGGACTAGCGGGGGGAGAGACCCAGTACTTC.

The CDR3 sequence: CASSLGAANYGYTF. The DNA of the CDR3 is TGTGCCAGCAGCTTGGGGGCAGCTAACTATGGCTACACCTTC. This sequence joins TRBV5-6 and TRBJ1-2, with D uncertain. Trimming removed 0 bases from V and 0 bases from J, with 6 bases in between. CDR3 length: 14 amino acids. Germline V lookup: CDR1 SGHDT, CDR2 YYEEEE. Full variable domain (remainder filled in from reference TRBV5-6 and TRBJ1-2): DAGVTQSPTHLIKTRGQQVTLRCSPKSGHDTVSWYQQALGQGPQFIFQYYEEEERQRGNFPDRFSGHQFPNYSSELNVNALLLGDSALYLCASSLGAANYGYTFGSGTRLTVV.

CDR3 bases: TGTGCCAGCAGCCAAGAAGAGGGAGGCCCCTATGAGCAGTTCTTC. It yields the protein CASSQEEGGPYEQFF. The J gene is TRBJ2-1, the V gene TRBV4-2; perhaps TRBD2 as D (6 bases). Trimming cost V 0 bases and J 8 bases, with 14 bases left between them. The CDR3 consists of 15 residues. Germline V gives CDR1 LGHNA, CDR2 YNFKEQ.